Listed below are T cell receptor beta chains from one sample, sequenced in a study of molecular identifiers for immune sequencing clone quantification. TCRdb re-derived calls from the PCR reads in MiXCR, one entry per CDR3 protein. The sample has about 100,000 distinct CDR3 sequences; roughly 34% are singletons. Sequencing used naive CD8+ T cells from blood, with Jurkat cell RNA spiked in. Receptors were obtained from a human donor in good health. Some libraries in this study had Jurkat cell RNA spiked in. Each CDR3 is given with its conserved first and last residue. A D gene is named only where the DNA matches it firmly. Size is omitted from some rows. Given values are once, few, many or a class for expanded clones.

size	V	J	D	length	CDR3	DNA
many	TRBV6-4	TRBJ2-2	-	14	CASSDIPSTGELFF	TGTGCCAGCAGTGACATTCCCTCAACCGGGGAGCTGTTTTTT
-	TRBV27	TRBJ2-6	-	15	CASTVRLSGANVLTF	TGTGCCAGCACTGTGCGTCTTTCTGGGGCCAACGTCCTGACTTTC
-	TRBV19	TRBJ1-1	-	13	CASSMGINTEAFF	TGTGCCAGTAGTATGGGGATCAACACTGAAGCTTTCTTT
-	TRBV7-9	TRBJ2-1	-	13	CASTRTTYNEQFF	TGTGCCAGCACCCGGACTACCTACAATGAGCAGTTCTTC
few	TRBV27	TRBJ2-6	-	16	CASNFTDSKGANVLTF	TGTGCCAGCAACTTTACCGACAGTAAGGGGGCCAACGTCCTGACTTTC
-	TRBV20-1	TRBJ2-2	TRBD1	19	CSARDLSGTVVPNTGELFF	TGCAGTGCTAGAGATCTTAGTGGGACAGTCGTCCCGAACACCGGGGAGCTGTTTTTT
-	TRBV29-1	TRBJ1-3	-	13	CSVASPGGNTIYF	TGCAGCGTCGCCTCCCCGGGTGGAAACACCATATATTTT
-	TRBV14	TRBJ2-7	-	14	CASSQELTRDEQYF	TGTGCCAGCAGCCAAGAACTCACCAGGGACGAGCAGTACTTC
many	TRBV13	TRBJ2-3	TRBD2	15	CASGLAGKITDTQYF	TGTGCCAGTGGACTAGCGGGAAAGATCACAGATACGCAGTATTTT
few	TRBV6-5	TRBJ1-5	-	17	CASKRTSVRGPGQPQHF	TGTGCCAGCAAACGAACGTCGGTACGCGGGCCAGGTCAGCCCCAGCATTTT
-	TRBV11-2	TRBJ2-7	TRBD1	14	CASSLLDRGDEQYF	TGTGCCAGCAGCTTGCTGGACAGGGGAGACGAGCAGTACTTC
many	TRBV20-1	TRBJ2-3	TRBD2	17	CSAALSGTSGYTDTQYF	TGCAGTGCCGCCCTCTCCGGGACTAGCGGTTACACAGATACGCAGTATTTT
few	TRBV5-6	TRBJ2-7	-	11	CASSEGREQYF	TGTGCCAGCAGCGAGGGGCGAGAGCAGTACTTC
-	TRBV12-3/TRBV12-4	TRBJ2-6	TRBD1	17	CASSFTGERFGANVLTF	TGTGCCAGCAGTTTTACAGGGGAGAGGTTCGGGGCCAACGTCCTGACTTTC